The 31 T cell receptor beta chains listed next were all sequenced from one sample in a study of control samples from healthy donors and cancer patients. Method: immunoSEQ multiplex PCR; TCRdb's copy keeps in-frame clones and lacks some. This table has approximately 49,000 clones, just over 85% appearing once. Sample: PBMCs. These receptors all stem from a woman aged 45-60 years with lung cancer.

The V and J genes are TRBV6-5 and TRBJ2-7; tentative D call: TRBD1 (5 bases). The CDR3 consists of 12 residues. Trimming took off 6 bases at V and 0 bases at J, with 6 bases between the two ends. The V gene's germline CDR1 is MNHEY and CDR2 SVGAGI. CDR3 sequence reads: CASRTVSYEQYF. CDR3 DNA sequence: TGTGCCAGCAGGACAGTCTCCTACGAGCAGTACTTC.

CDR3 sequence (DNA): TGTGCCAGCAGTGACTCCGGGAGGGGAATGCAGTTCTTC. This sequence encodes CASSDSGRGMQFF. J is TRBJ2-1 and V is TRBV6-4; 8 bases align to TRBD2. The V and J ends lost 0 bases and 12 bases, in that order; junction bases with no gene match: 4. Germline CDR1 MRHNA, CDR2 SNTAGT. The CDR3 sequence is 13 residues long.

This clone was recorded only once. The chain links TRBV7-3 to TRBJ1-1, with 9 positions matching TRBD1. This CDR3 has 14 amino acids. The germline CDR1 and CDR2 sequences are SGHTA and FQGTGA. V lost 1 base to trimming and J lost 4 bases; unmatched junction nucleotides: 1. The CDR3 nucleotides are TGTGCCAGCAGCTTAAGACAGGGGGTCACTGAAGCTTTCTTT. Translated: CASSLRQGVTEAFF. The full variable domain, its missing parts supplied by reference TRBV7-3 and TRBJ1-1, is GAGVSQTPSNKVTEKGKYVELRCDPISGHTALYWYRQSLGQGPEFLIYFQGTGAADDSGLPNDRFFAVRPEGSVSTLKIQRTERGDSAVYLCASSLRQGVTEAFFGQGTRLTVV.

The rearrangement links TRBV30 to TRBJ1-1; D might be TRBD1 (6 bases). Germline V gene data show CDR1 as GTSNPN and CDR2 as SVGIG (reference sequence). The length of the CDR3 is 13 residues. The V and J ends lost 3 bases and 2 bases respectively, with 10 bases between them. Here the CDR3 DNA reads TGTGCCTGGAGATGGGGGCCCAACACTGAAGCTTTCTTT. Amino acids: CAWRWGPNTEAFF. The complete variable domain, with remaining parts taken from reference TRBV30 and TRBJ1-1, reads SQTIHQWPATLVQPVGSPLSLECTVEGTSNPNLYWYRQAAGRGLQLLFYSVGIGQISSEVPQNLSASRPQDRQFILSSKKLLLSDSGFYLCAWRWGPNTEAFFGQGTRLTVV.

The chain combines TRBV5-1 with TRBJ2-7; TRBD2 matches at 9 bases. V shed 2 bases and J 4 bases; nucleotides not matched to a gene: 7. Germline V gives CDR1 SGHRS, CDR2 YFSETQ. The CDR3 consists of 15 residues. The CDR3 here is CASSFRAGGSYEQYF. The CDR3 DNA sequence: TGCGCCAGCAGCTTTCGAGCGGGGGGAAGTTACGAGCAGTACTTC.

This clone turned up a few times. The chain links TRBV2 to TRBJ1-1; D may be TRBD1 (6 bases). V shed 8 bases and J shed 0 bases, with 10 bases lying between them. Germline V CDR1 and CDR2: SNHLY, FYNNEI. This CDR3 has 13 residues. CDR3 residues: CASVGGLNTEAFF. The CDR3 DNA reads TGTGCCAGCGTGGGGGGGCTGAACACTGAAGCTTTCTTT.

DNA of the CDR3: TGTGCCAGCAGCCAATGGAGCACAGATACGCAGTATTTT. Residues: CASSQWSTDTQYF. The V call is TRBV3-1 (or the pseudogene TRBV3-2), the J call TRBJ2-3; D not certain. V lost 2 bases, J lost 0 bases, and 3 bases lay in between. The germline gives CDR1 LGHDT, CDR2 YNNKEL (reference sequence). The CDR3 spans 13 residues.

J is TRBJ2-3 and V is TRBV29-1; no clear D. The CDR3 has 16 amino acids. Trimming took off 1 base at V and 0 bases at J, with 14 bases between the two ends. CDR1 SQVTM and CDR2 ANQGSEA come from the germline V gene. The CDR3 nucleotides are TGCAGCGTTGAAGCATTTCGGCAAAAAAGCACAGATACGCAGTATTTT. It codes for CSVEAFRQKSTDTQYF.

This chain uses TRBV6-5 with TRBJ2-1, with D perhaps TRBD2 (6 bases). V gave up 10 bases and J gave up 3 bases, with 16 bases separating them. Germline values: CDR1 MNHEY, CDR2 SVGAGI. This CDR3 is built from 14 residues. The CDR3 coding sequence is TGTGCCACCTGTACGGGGGTCAACTACAATGAGCAGTTCTTC. Encoded protein: CATCTGVNYNEQFF.

Points on this clone: Other DNA sequences in the same sample also yield this CDR3. This chain links TRBV19 with TRBJ1-6; D not certain. CDR1 is LNHDA and CDR2 is SQIVND in the germline V gene (reference sequence). The germline V and J ends were trimmed by 9 bases and 0 bases, with 9 bases remaining between them. CDR3 length equals 14 residues. The CDR3 protein is CASSQSSYNSPLHF. The CDR3 bases are TGTGCCAGCTCGCAGAGCTCCTATAATTCACCCCTCCACTTT.

J is TRBJ2-2 and V is TRBV19; 7 nucleotides align to TRBD1. V dropped 9 bases and J dropped 7; count of bases not matched to a gene: 20. Germline loops: CDR1 LNHDA, CDR2 SQIVND (reference sequence). The CDR3 runs 17 residues. This CDR3 reads CASHYRTFTGDNGELFF. The CDR3 DNA is TGTGCCAGCCATTACCGGACTTTTACAGGGGATAACGGGGAGCTGTTTTTT. Full variable domain (rest looked up from reference TRBV19 and TRBJ2-2): DGGITQSPKYLFRKEGQNVTLSCEQNLNHDAMYWYRQDPGQGLRLIYYSQIVNDFQKGDIAEGYSVSREKKESFPLTVTSAQKNPTAFYLCASHYRTFTGDNGELFFGEGSRLTVL.

This chain joins TRBV6-2 or TRBV6-3 and TRBJ2-2; possibly TRBD2 for D (6 bases). The CDR3 spans 17 residues. Germline values: CDR1 MNHEY, CDR2 SVGEGT. The ends were cut back, 2 bases at V and 0 bases at J, with 13 bases in the middle. CDR3 DNA: TGTGCCAGCAGTTACGGAGGGGAGTCCTCGAACACCGGGGAGCTGTTTTTT. It yields the protein CASSYGGESSNTGELFF.

The table lists this clone with a count of one. This rearrangement joins TRBV6-5 to TRBJ1-2; D is unclear. The CDR3 consists of 13 residues. V gave up 5 bases and J gave up 5 bases, with 12 bases separating them. CDR1 and CDR2 from the germline V gene are MNHEY and SVGAGI. As DNA, the CDR3 is TGTGCCAGCAGTCGACCGGACGGATATGGCTACACCTTC. Translated: CASSRPDGYGYTF.

The V call is TRBV4-1, the J call TRBJ1-1; TRBD1 matches 8 bases. This CDR3 comprises 15 residues. V shed 1 base and J 3 bases; nucleotides not matched to a gene: 4. The germline V gene has CDR1 MGHRA and CDR2 YSYEKL. The CDR3 is CASSQGDRLDTEAFF. CDR3 sequence (DNA): TGCGCCAGCAGCCAAGGGGACAGGCTTGACACTGAAGCTTTCTTT.

The chain has TRBV2 and TRBJ1-3; 7 nucleotides match TRBD1. This CDR3 has 16 amino acids. Germline assignment: CDR1 SNHLY and CDR2 FYNNEI. V lost 7 bases, J lost 4 bases, and 13 bases stayed unmatched. DNA for the CDR3: TGTGCCAGCACTTTCGGACAGGCCCGGGAAGGAAACACCATATATTTT. It translates to CASTFGQAREGNTIYF.

This rearrangement joins TRBV19 to TRBJ2-5; no firm D call. This CDR3 has 13 amino acids. The germline gives CDR1 LNHDA, CDR2 SQIVND (reference sequence). Trimming stripped 4 bases from V and 2 bases from J, with 8 bases between. CDR3 bases: TGTGCCAGTAGTAACACCCGACAAGAGACCCAGTACTTC. Translation gives CASSNTRQETQYF.

The chain joins TRBV29-1 to TRBJ2-3; 9 bases map to TRBD2. V gave up 4 bases and J gave up 6 bases; unmatched junction bases: 2. The length of the CDR3 is 12 residues. In germline, CDR1 is SQVTM, CDR2 ANQGSEA. The CDR3 protein is CSVATSGDTQYF. Here the CDR3 DNA reads TGCAGCGTTGCAACTAGCGGGGATACGCAGTATTTT.

This chain links TRBV11-3 with TRBJ2-7; no clear D gene. Germline values: CDR1 SGHNT, CDR2 YENEEA. Trimming shortened V by 3 bases and J by 3 bases, and 6 bases separated the two germline ends. This CDR3 comprises 12 residues. The CDR3 DNA is TGTGCCAGCAGCTTCTCCGACTACGAGCAGTACTTC. Residues: CASSFSDYEQYF.

Points on this clone: Sequence at one end of the junction differs from germline and may be a read error. V gene TRBV20-1 combines with J gene TRBJ1-1; possible D gene TRBD1, 5 bases. The germline V gene has CDR1 DFQATT and CDR2 SNEGSKA (reference sequence). The CDR3 has 9 residues. The CDR3 DNA sequence: TGCAGTGCTCAGGGTGAAGTTTTCTTT. Its translation is CSAQGEVFF.

The genes are TRBV29-1 and TRBJ1-1; D call uncertain. V was cut by 2 bases and J by 1 base, with 14 bases left in between. From germline, CDR1 is SQVTM and CDR2 ANQGSEA. The CDR3 has 15 amino acids. CDR3 region: CSVEKGPGSNTEAFF. For the CDR3, the DNA is TGCAGCGTTGAAAAAGGTCCAGGATCGAACACTGAAGCTTTCTTT. The full variable domain, its missing parts supplied by reference TRBV29-1 and TRBJ1-1, is SAVISQKPSRDICQRGTSLTIQCQVDSQVTMMFWYRQQPGQSLTLIATANQGSEATYESGFVIDKFPISRPNLTFSTLTVSNMSPEDSSIYLCSVEKGPGSNTEAFFGQGTRLTVV.

The genes are TRBV10-2 and TRBJ2-5; D is possibly TRBD2 (5 bases). The germline CDR1 and CDR2 sequences are WSHSY and SAAADI. CDR3 length: 14 residues. With 0 bases removed from V and 1 base from J, the gap between germline ends came to 6 bases. The CDR3 region is CASSESGSQETQYF. CDR3 sequence (DNA): TGCGCCAGCAGTGAGTCTGGGAGCCAAGAGACCCAGTACTTC.

This chain connects TRBV7-6 to TRBJ1-4; possibly TRBD1 for D (5 bases). The CDR3 runs to 15 residues. V lost 3 bases to trimming and J lost 4 bases, with 12 bases between them. Germline assignment: CDR1 SGHVS and CDR2 FNYEAQ. The CDR3 DNA reads TGTGCCAGCAGCTTTTCCGGGACGGGTAATGAAAAACTGTTTTTT. Its protein is CASSFSGTGNEKLFF.

The rearrangement joins TRBV5-1 to TRBJ1-2, with 7 bases aligning to TRBD1. The V segment lost 0 bases and the J segment 8 bases; nucleotides outside the gene matches: 4. Germline V gene sequence: CDR1 SGHRS, CDR2 YFSETQ. The CDR3 totals 13 residues. CDR3 nucleotides: TGCGCCAGCAGCTTGGAGGGACAGCCCGGCTACACCTTC. This codes for CASSLEGQPGYTF.

This chain joins TRBV27 and TRBJ2-2; D is unclear. Germline CDR1 reads MNHEY; CDR2 reads SMNVEV (reference sequence). The CDR3 sequence is 16 residues long. V was clipped by 0 bases and J by 1 base, with 9 bases between them. This CDR3 reads CASSLSGNVNTGELFF. The CDR3 coding sequence is TGTGCCAGCAGTTTATCAGGGAACGTGAACACCGGGGAGCTGTTTTTT.

Of note for this clone: Other DNA sequences in this specimen translate into the identical CDR3. The chain couples TRBV4-3 to TRBJ2-2; 7 nucleotides match TRBD1. CDR3 length: 16 residues. With 2 bases clipped from V and 6 bases from J, the junction kept 9 bases outside the gene matches. In germline, CDR1 is LGHNA, CDR2 YSLEER. CDR3: CASSQKRGQVAGELFF. Here the CDR3 DNA reads TGCGCCAGCAGCCAAAAAAGGGGGCAAGTGGCCGGGGAGCTGTTTTTT.

This clone was recorded a few times. The V and J genes are TRBV7-2 and TRBJ1-2; 7 nucleotides line up with TRBD1. Germline V gene data show CDR1 as SGHTA and CDR2 as FQGNSA. J was trimmed by 6 bases and V by 4 bases; bases with no gene match: 8. The CDR3 sequence is 14 residues long. This chain's CDR3 is CASSSPQGINGYTF. DNA of the CDR3: TGTGCCAGCAGCTCCCCACAGGGGATTAATGGCTACACCTTC. Supplemented by reference TRBV7-2 and TRBJ1-2, the full variable domain reads GAGVSQSPSNKVTEKGKDVELRCDPISGHTALYWYRQSLGQGLEFLIYFQGNSAPDKSGLPSDRFSAERTGGSVSTLTIQRTQQEDSAVYLCASSSPQGINGYTFGSGTRLTVV.

This clone was seen just once. The chain uses TRBV7-6 and TRBJ1-2, with no clear D. The germline V gene has CDR1 SGHVS and CDR2 FNYEAQ. Trimming shortened V by 1 base and J by 7 bases, and 10 bases separated the two germline ends. The CDR3 sequence is 13 residues long. The CDR3 reads CASSLDEGSGYTF. The CDR3 DNA reads as TGTGCCAGCAGCTTAGATGAGGGCTCTGGCTACACCTTC.

The J gene is TRBJ2-1, the V gene TRBV7-2; the D is unclear. This CDR3 is 12 amino acids long. V lost 3 bases to trimming and J lost 9 bases, with 9 bases between them. From germline, CDR1 is SGHTA and CDR2 FQGNSA. This chain's CDR3 is CASSFTSSEQFF. CDR3 sequence (DNA): TGTGCCAGCAGCTTTACGAGTAGTGAGCAGTTCTTC.

This chain joins TRBV6-5 and TRBJ2-1; the D gene is possibly TRBD1 (5 bases). Trimming took off 8 bases at V and 8 bases at J, with 22 bases between the two ends. The CDR3 runs 15 residues. The germline V gene has CDR1 MNHEY and CDR2 SVGAGI. This CDR3 reads CASRLGAGRVDEQFF. CDR3 sequence (DNA): TGTGCCAGCCGCCTAGGGGCAGGTAGGGTCGATGAGCAGTTCTTC.

The chain couples TRBV29-1 to TRBJ1-2; 8 nucleotides match TRBD1. The V gene end was trimmed by 5 bases and the J gene end by 4 bases; junction bases not matched to a gene: 12. Germline CDR1 is SQVTM and CDR2 is ANQGSEA. The CDR3 consists of 15 residues. The DNA of the CDR3 is TGCAGCGTTTTGGAGACAGGACAGGGTTCCTATGGCTACACCTTC. The encoded protein is CSVLETGQGSYGYTF.

This sequence joins TRBV30 and TRBJ2-3, with D perhaps TRBD2 (6 bases). Trimming pared 5 bases from V and 3 bases from J, leaving 15 bases between. Germline CDR1 GTSNPN, CDR2 SVGIG (reference sequence). This CDR3 contains 14 residues. This CDR3 reads CAWEAPEGTDTQYF. The CDR3, as DNA: TGTGCCTGGGAGGCCCCGGAGGGGACAGATACGCAGTATTTT.